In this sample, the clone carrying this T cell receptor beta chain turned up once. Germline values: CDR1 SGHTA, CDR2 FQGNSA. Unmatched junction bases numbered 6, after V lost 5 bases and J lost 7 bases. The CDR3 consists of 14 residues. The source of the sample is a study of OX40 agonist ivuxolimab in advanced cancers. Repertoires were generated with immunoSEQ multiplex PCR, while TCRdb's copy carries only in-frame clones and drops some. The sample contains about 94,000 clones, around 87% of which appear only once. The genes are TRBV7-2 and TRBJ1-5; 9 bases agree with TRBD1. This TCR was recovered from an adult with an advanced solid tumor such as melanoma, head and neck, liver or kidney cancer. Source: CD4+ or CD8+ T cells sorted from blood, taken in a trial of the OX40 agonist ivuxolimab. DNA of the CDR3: TGTGCCAGCAGCCCCAACAGGGGGCGGCAGCCCCAGCATTTT. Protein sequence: CASSPNRGRQPQHF.